The clone carrying this TCR beta chain was detected ten times or more. This sample was taken from a study of patients and donors after allogeneic stem cell transplantation. The V end lost 5 bases, the J end lost 4 bases, and 3 bases lay between the germline ends. This CDR3 region has 12 residues. Germline CDR1 is SEHNR and CDR2 is FQNEAQ (reference sequence). Via MiXCR, TCRdb re-called the RT-PCR reads, giving one row per CDR3 protein. The sample shows fewer than 250,000 distinct CDR3 sequences, about 14% of them seen only once. Sequencing was done on a sample of blood, either unsorted or a sorted T cell fraction (not recorded which). The chain uses TRBV7-9 and TRBJ1-6; D is unresolved. The sequence was obtained from a human donor who was either an allogeneic HSCT recipient or a stem cell or donor lymphocyte infusion donor (not recorded which). It is not recorded whose cells these are; they may come from a transplant donor. CDR3 nucleotides: TGTGCCAGCAGCGGGTATAATTCACCCCTCCACTTT. This sequence encodes CASSGYNSPLHF.